This TCR beta chain was captured by sequencing in a study of T cell responses to AZD1222 COVID-19 vaccine (dated by TCRdb to the early 2020s). Regarding the research as a whole: TCR sequencing was performed for approximately 240 trial participants, of whom 207 were given two doses of AZD1222 and around 26 were given two doses of MenACWY control vaccine. Trial participants were enrolled by age into 18-55, 56-69 and 70-plus year subgroups, with roughly 160, 29 and 62 TCR-sequenced participants respectively.

What the authors observed across the whole study: Participants were mostly white British, with more females than males. The authors suggested clonal diversity may have been underestimated. Because no samples from the day 14 peak response were available, repertoires could be characterized only after the peak T cell response. CD4 TCRs associated with the vaccine covered the entire spike protein, and the dominant responses were in regions 160-218 and 743-854. Reportedly, close to half of the unique spike-specific TCRs recognized epitopes lying outside the regions that are mutated in the B.1.351 and B.1.1.7 variants. In the small 56-69-year group, the increase in depth fell short of significance, most likely because of low power. Spike-specific TCR breadth and depth rose significantly after two AZD1222 doses compared with day 0 and with MenACWY recipients. Only six or seven AZD1222 recipients were SARS-CoV-2 seropositive at baseline, limiting conclusions about previously exposed vaccinees.

The time point label for this specimen denotes: about 28 days (+/-7) after the second vaccine dose. AZD1222 recipients given second doses at about 4 weeks or at about 12 weeks were pooled, since spike-specific TCR depth and breadth were not found to differ between the two schedules. Vaccinee samples came from UK trials COV001 and COV002, including a single-blind randomized controlled phase 2/3 trial of AZD1222 (ChAdOx1 nCoV-19) in healthy adults. Trial participant PBMC samples were collected at day 0 and day 28 after the second dose for TCRbeta chain sequencing. This clone was seen only once. What this receptor recognizes is not known. No per-base quality is available; no much larger clone lies one base away. The CDR1 and CDR2 encoded by the germline V gene are SGHTA and FQGTGA. V is cut by 6 bases and J by 2 bases, and the space between the germline ends is 10 bases. Counted from cysteine to phenylalanine, this CDR3 has 13 amino acids. Just the 39-base CDR3 DNA is kept, in frame starting at base 1.

The CDR3 regions of human TCRbeta chains were subjected to immunosequencing. The original methods were these. TCRs in the repertoires were matched against a reference library of SARS-CoV-2-specific TCRs that had been generated with the MIRA antigen-specificity platform. Breadth was defined as the fraction of unique TCRs that were SARS-CoV-2-associated. Depth was defined as the fraction of total T cells that were SARS-CoV-2-associated. Using the MIRA data, every spike-specific TCR was mapped to the spike region that the TCR reacted to and assigned to either a CD4 or a CD8 class. Log10-transformed breadth and depth values were compared by one-way ANOVA with Sidak's multiple comparisons tests. Entries here come from immuneACCESS through TCRdb and include only in-frame sequences with V and J called. Some clones fail to appear in such tables; in the studies checked, an unresolved V gene covers under half of the shortfall, and the cause of the remainder is unknown. The V and J calls and clone size come from that table; D and trimming were worked out from the DNA. The sample includes about 120,000 clones, with roughly 82% observed a single time. Jointly, the top ten make up about 29% of the sample.

This clonotype originated in an adult who received the AZD1222 COVID-19 vaccine. This chain joins TRBV7-3 to TRBJ1-1; the D gene assignment is ambiguous. Sequences were derived from peripheral blood, sampled 28 days after the second AZD1222 dose. The nucleotide sequence is given as TGTGCCAGCAGTGTACGGATAAACACTGAAGCTTTCTTT. The encoded protein is CASSVRINTEAFF.